These 12 T cell receptor beta chains were sequenced from one sample in a study of T cells in Graves' hyperthyroidism and ophthalmopathy. It was RNA transcripts that yielded the amplified TCR beta CDR3 regions. During a first-round RT-PCR of the TCR CDR3, the HTBI primer set was used. TCRdb itself ran the multiplex PCR reads through MiXCR, one entry per CDR3 protein. The sample has approximately 640,000 distinct CDR3 sequences, 15% to 20% seen once; the top ten hold about 14%. The sequenced sample consisted of blood. These receptors came from a man aged 50 to 59 with Graves' hyperthyroidism.

This clonotype was recorded many times. V and J are TRBV19 and TRBJ1-5; D is uncertain. Deletions cut 6 bases from V and 4 bases from J, with 10 bases between. In germline, CDR1 is LNHDA, CDR2 SQIVND (reference sequence). The CDR3 runs 13 residues. The CDR3 DNA is TGTGCCAGTAGCCCCGAGAGAAATCAGCCCCAGCATTTT. Translation: CASSPERNQPQHF.

This clonotype was seen a handful of times. V and J are TRBV4-1 and TRBJ1-2; D gene uncertain. This CDR3 is 16 amino acids long. V dropped 2 bases and J dropped 2 bases, with 15 bases sitting between them. Looked up from germline, CDR1 is MGHRA and CDR2 is YSYEKL. CDR3 coding DNA: TGCGCCAGCAGCCAAACCCCTCGGGAGCGAAACTATGGCTACACCTTC. The encoded protein is CASSQTPRERNYGYTF.

For this clonotype: Just one base apart from a much larger clone, this may be a read error. This sequence joins TRBV28 and TRBJ2-1, with unresolved D. CDR3 length: 12 residues. V was clipped by 8 bases and J by 9 bases, with 14 bases between them. Germline V CDR1 and CDR2: MDHEN, SYDVKM. The CDR3 DNA follows: TGTGCCAGCCGTCCCGGACGCACTGAGCAGTTCTTC. Its translation: CASRPGRTEQFF.

This clonotype has only a few counts. A much larger clone is a single base away; this may be a read error. This chain links TRBV12-3 or TRBV12-4 with TRBJ2-7; perhaps TRBD2 as D (6 bases). The germline V and J ends were trimmed by 4 bases and 5 bases, with 21 bases remaining between them. The CDR3 contains 16 residues. In DNA, the CDR3 is TGTGCCAGCAGTTCATGGAGGGCAGGACTGATCCACGAGCAGTACTTC. Protein sequence: CASSSWRAGLIHEQYF.

The chain recombines TRBV9 with TRBJ1-2; D gene ambiguous. Trimming removed 0 bases at V and 9 bases at J, with 21 bases between. CDR1 and CDR2 (germline): SGDLS, YYNGEE. The CDR3 covers 16 residues. Here the CDR3 reads CASSVGLSGFDDSYTF. The CDR3 DNA is TGTGCCAGCAGCGTAGGGCTTTCAGGTTTTGACGATAGCTACACCTTC.

The rearrangement joins TRBV5-1 to TRBJ1-1, with 9 bases identical to TRBD1. The CDR3 extends over 16 amino acids. CDR1 and CDR2 (germline): SGHRS, YFSETQ. V lost 0 bases to trimming and J lost 5 bases; unmatched junction nucleotides: 8. The CDR3 DNA reads TGCGCCAGCAGCTTGGGGCTGTCGACAGGGGGGACTGAAGCTTTCTTT. This encodes CASSLGLSTGGTEAFF.

At least ten counts were recorded for this clonotype. J is TRBJ2-3 and V is TRBV27, with D hard to call. Trimming took off 2 bases at V and 4 bases at J, with 13 bases between the two ends. CDR1 and CDR2 (germline): MNHEY, SMNVEV (reference sequence). There are 15 residues in the CDR3. DNA of the CDR3: TGTGCCAGCAGTTTAGCTCCTTGGCTCCCAGATACGCAGTATTTT. This sequence encodes CASSLAPWLPDTQYF.

At least ten counts were recorded for this clonotype. The chain carries TRBV6-2 or TRBV6-3 and TRBJ2-2, with 7 bases fitting TRBD2. The germline CDR1 and CDR2 sequences are MNHEY and SVGEGT. The CDR3 runs to 16 residues. The V segment lost 2 bases and the J segment 6 bases; nucleotides outside the gene matches: 9. The CDR3 protein is CASSYPFGEGAGELFF. The CDR3 DNA reads as TGTGCCAGCAGTTACCCCTTTGGGGAGGGAGCCGGGGAGCTGTTTTTT.

The chain couples TRBV12-3 or TRBV12-4 to TRBJ1-2; TRBD1 aligns across 7 bases. V was clipped by 2 bases and J by 7 bases; unmatched bases: 7. The CDR3 length is 14 residues. CDR3 nucleotide sequence: TGTGCCAGCAGTTTACTAGGGGGCATGGGTGGCTACACCTTC. The encoded protein is CASSLLGGMGGYTF.

About this clonotype itself: This may be a read error: a much more frequent sequence differs by one nucleotide. The V and J genes are TRBV7-8 and TRBJ2-5, with 7 bases matching TRBD2. J was trimmed by 1 base and V by 5 bases; bases with no gene match: 7. CDR1 and CDR2 (germline): SGHVS, FQNEAQ. This CDR3 is 15 amino acids long. The CDR3 bases are TGTGCCAGCAGCGGCGCTGGCGGGAGCCAAGAGACCCAGTACTTC. Translated, it gives CASSGAGGSQETQYF.

Ten or more counts support this clonotype. The V and J genes are TRBV27 and TRBJ2-1; TRBD2 aligns across 11 bases. V was clipped by 6 bases and J by 8 bases; unmatched bases: 15. Germline V CDR1 and CDR2: MNHEY, SMNVEV (reference sequence). The CDR3 has 17 amino acids. The CDR3 here is CASSTPLRLAGNYEQFF. CDR3 nucleotide sequence: TGTGCCAGCAGCACTCCCCTGAGACTAGCGGGAAACTATGAGCAGTTCTTC.

The table lists this clonotype with many counts. The V call is TRBV29-1, the J call TRBJ2-7; possible D gene TRBD2, 5 bases. This CDR3 spans 16 amino acids. Trimming left V 1 base short and J 2 bases short, with 18 bases between. Germline values: CDR1 SQVTM, CDR2 ANQGSEA. The CDR3 sequence: CSVEAPGRQLAYEQYF. The CDR3 DNA sequence: TGCAGCGTTGAAGCCCCTGGGAGACAACTGGCCTACGAGCAGTACTTC.